Listed below are T cell receptor beta chains from one sample, sequenced in a study of blood T cell repertoires in COVID-19. Method: immunoSEQ multiplex PCR; TCRdb's copy keeps in-frame clones and lacks some. The table shows about 76,000 clones, with 75% to 85% occurring only once. The sequenced sample was peripheral blood. The receptors were sampled from a human donor in a cohort sampled during active COVID-19. The conserved cysteine and the conserved F or W are not part of the CDR3 here.

TRBJ2-5	TRBV5-1	ASSPGGAETQY
TRBJ1-1	TRBV13	ASSPPGREREQAF
TRBJ2-2	TRBV5-1	ASTPTGMNTGELF
TRBJ2-1	TRBV5-3	ARSLFSGSPHNEQF
TRBJ1-2	TRBV5-1	ASSLEQERGGGYT
TRBJ2-3	TRBV11-3	ASSFLSSDTQY
TRBJ2-1	TRBV29-1	SVGASGANNEQF
TRBJ2-1	TRBV28	ASRSGTSGNNEQF
TRBJ2-7	TRBV5-4	ASSLSGRADEQY
TRBJ1-4	TRBV24-1	ATSDSGTGNEKLF
TRBJ2-7	TRBV2	ASSPLRGSYEQY
TRBJ1-4	TRBV11-2	ASSWAEKLF
TRBJ2-7	TRBV6-1	ASSDDREQY
TRBJ2-5	TRBV7-9	ASSPGTAQETQY
TRBJ2-2	TRBV18	ASSPPVPGTGELF
TRBJ2-2	TRBV5-1	ASSLGGTVLGTGELF
TRBJ1-4	TRBV5-1	ASGQGLEGEKLF
TRBJ1-4	TRBV7-9	ASSLDSANEKLF
TRBJ2-7	TRBV4-2	ASSQDRGRVMEQY
TRBJ1-6	TRBV6-5	ASRGTGSYNSPLH